The T cell receptor (beta chain) under discussion was sequenced for a study of early stage breast cancer tumors. This CDR3 spans 15 amino acids. V shed 0 bases and J shed 4 bases, with 12 bases lying between them. Germline V gene lookup returns CDR1 LGHNA and CDR2 YNFKEQ. Data came from immunoSEQ multiplex PCR; TCRdb stores just in-frame clones and leaves some out. The table has 25,000 to 35,000 clones, about 80% seen once; the top ten hold roughly 13%. This sequence was found in a person aged 55 to 70 with breast cancer. Sequencing input: blood. V gene TRBV4-2 combines with J gene TRBJ2-5; perhaps TRBD1 as D (6 bases). CDR3 DNA sequence: TGTGCCAGCAGCCAAGATGACAGGTTGGGAGAGACCCAGTACTTC. It is translated as CASSQDDRLGETQYF.